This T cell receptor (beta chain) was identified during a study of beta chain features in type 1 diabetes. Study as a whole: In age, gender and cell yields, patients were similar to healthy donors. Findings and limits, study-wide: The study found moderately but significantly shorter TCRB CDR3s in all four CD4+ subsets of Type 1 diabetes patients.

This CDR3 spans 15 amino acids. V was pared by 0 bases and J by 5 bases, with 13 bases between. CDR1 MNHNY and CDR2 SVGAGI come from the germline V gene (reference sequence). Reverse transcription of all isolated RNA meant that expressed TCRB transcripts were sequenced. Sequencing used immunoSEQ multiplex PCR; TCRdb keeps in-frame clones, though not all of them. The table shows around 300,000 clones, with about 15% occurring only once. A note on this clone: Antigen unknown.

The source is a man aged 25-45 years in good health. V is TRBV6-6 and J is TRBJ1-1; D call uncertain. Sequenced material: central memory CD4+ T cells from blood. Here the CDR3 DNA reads TGTGCCAGCAGTTACTCGAAATTGGGCTGGACTGAAGCTTTCTTT. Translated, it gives CASSYSKLGWTEAFF.